This TCR beta chain was retrieved from a study of T cell repertoires in cytomegalovirus infection. This clonotype has at least ten counts. Its target is not known. One entry per CDR3 protein, called by TCRdb with MiXCR from the reads. The table includes around 450,000 distinct CDR3 sequences, roughly a third detected once. Trimming removed 1 base at V and 4 bases at J, with 9 bases between. The CDR3 is 14 residues long. Germline CDR1 SGHTA, CDR2 FQGNSA. Overall study results and limits: HLA-C-restricted CMV-specific TCR beta clonotypes prevailed in the ex vivo response.

The sequence was collected from a human donor in good health (CMV status not recorded). Some clones in this sample may be carry-over from other donors' samples. V and J are TRBV7-2 and TRBJ2-3, with D possibly being TRBD2 (5 bases). Sequencing was done on a sample of PBMCs. DNA of the CDR3: TGTGCCAGCAGCTTAGGGAGGACGGCAGATACGCAGTATTTT. Its translation is CASSLGRTADTQYF.